The rows below give T cell receptor beta chains drawn from one sample of a study of T cells after yellow fever vaccination. One entry per CDR3 protein, called by TCRdb with MiXCR from the 5' RACE reads. The sample records a few hundred thousand distinct CDR3 sequences, around 6.8% being singletons. Sample: PBMCs, taken roughly seven weeks after the first yellow fever vaccination. These receptors all stem from a man younger than 35 who received the YFV17D yellow fever vaccine. Each CDR3 is given with its conserved first and last residue. D genes are given only for firm matches. Clone size is not always given. Where it is, it says once, few, many or a class for expanded clones.

v_call: TRBV6-2/TRBV6-3; d_call: -; clone_size: -; j_call: TRBJ2-4; cdr3_nt: TGTGCCAGCCGTGACCCGGGGGTAGCCAAAAACATTCAGTACTTC; cdr3_aa: CASRDPGVAKNIQYF
v_call: TRBV12-3/TRBV12-4; d_call: TRBD2; clone_size: few; j_call: TRBJ2-3; cdr3_nt: TGTGCCAGCACTCAAAGGCGGGGGGGAACAGATACGCAGTATTTT; cdr3_aa: CASTQRRGGTDTQYF
v_call: TRBV29-1; d_call: -; clone_size: -; j_call: TRBJ1-1; cdr3_nt: TGCAGCGTTGAAGATCGCCAGCTGAACACTGAAGCTTTCTTT; cdr3_aa: CSVEDRQLNTEAFF
v_call: TRBV9; d_call: -; clone_size: few; j_call: TRBJ2-3; cdr3_nt: TGTGCCAGCAGCGCAGAACACGGGCGAACGCAGTATTTT; cdr3_aa: CASSAEHGRTQYF
v_call: TRBV12-3/TRBV12-4; d_call: -; clone_size: few; j_call: TRBJ1-2; cdr3_nt: TGTGCCAGCAGCGTTGGGGGGAGGGGGTATGGCTACACCTTC; cdr3_aa: CASSVGGRGYGYTF
v_call: TRBV5-1; d_call: -; clone_size: -; j_call: TRBJ1-6; cdr3_nt: TGCGCCAGCAGCTCGCTCGGGATTCACACTCCGAATAATTCACCCCTCCACTTT; cdr3_aa: CASSSLGIHTPNNSPLHF
v_call: TRBV4-1; d_call: -; clone_size: many; j_call: TRBJ2-1; cdr3_nt: TGCGCCAGCAGCCCTACTTCAGGGGTCACTGAGCAGTTCTTC; cdr3_aa: CASSPTSGVTEQFF
v_call: TRBV20-1; d_call: TRBD2; clone_size: many; j_call: TRBJ2-5; cdr3_nt: TGCAGTGCTAGTAGCGGGCAAGAGACCCAGTACTTC; cdr3_aa: CSASSGQETQYF
v_call: TRBV12-3/TRBV12-4; d_call: -; clone_size: many; j_call: TRBJ1-1; cdr3_nt: TGTGCCAGCAGTTACGGGGGGACGACTGAAGCTTTCTTT; cdr3_aa: CASSYGGTTEAFF
v_call: TRBV20-1; d_call: TRBD1; clone_size: many; j_call: TRBJ1-4; cdr3_nt: TGCAGTGCTAGAGCCCTGGGCGGGGCAGGGGGCGACGAAAAACTGTTTTTT; cdr3_aa: CSARALGGAGGDEKLFF
v_call: TRBV7-9; d_call: -; clone_size: -; j_call: TRBJ1-6; cdr3_nt: TGTGCCAGCAGCTTCCCGGGGGATTCACCCCTCCACTTT; cdr3_aa: CASSFPGDSPLHF
v_call: TRBV19; d_call: TRBD1; clone_size: few; j_call: TRBJ1-4; cdr3_nt: TGTGCCAGTAGTGCTTTGGACAGGGGTAATGAAAAACTGTTTTTT; cdr3_aa: CASSALDRGNEKLFF
v_call: TRBV7-2; d_call: -; clone_size: -; j_call: TRBJ1-3; cdr3_nt: TGTGCCAGCAACCGGGGGGCTGGAAACACCATATATTTT; cdr3_aa: CASNRGAGNTIYF
v_call: TRBV29-1; d_call: -; clone_size: many; j_call: TRBJ1-2; cdr3_nt: TGCAGCGTCTACATCTGGGGCTACACCTTC; cdr3_aa: CSVYIWGYTF
v_call: TRBV12-3/TRBV12-4; d_call: TRBD1; clone_size: -; j_call: TRBJ1-4; cdr3_nt: TGTGCCAGCAGCAAACAGGGGGCAGGTGAAAAACTGTTTTTT; cdr3_aa: CASSKQGAGEKLFF
v_call: TRBV12-3/TRBV12-4; d_call: -; clone_size: few; j_call: TRBJ1-1; cdr3_nt: TGTGCCACCAGTCGAAGAGTGGGAGGGAACACTGAAGCTTTCTTT; cdr3_aa: CATSRRVGGNTEAFF
v_call: TRBV20-1; d_call: TRBD2; clone_size: few; j_call: TRBJ2-3; cdr3_nt: TGCAGTGCTAGGGTAGCGGGGGGGAACTACGACACAGATACGCAGTATTTT; cdr3_aa: CSARVAGGNYDTDTQYF
v_call: TRBV5-6; d_call: -; clone_size: few; j_call: TRBJ1-1; cdr3_nt: TGTGCCAGCAGCTCGGTACTGGCTATGGGCACTGAAGCTTTCTTT; cdr3_aa: CASSSVLAMGTEAFF
v_call: TRBV7-9; d_call: -; clone_size: few; j_call: TRBJ2-3; cdr3_nt: TGTGCCAGCAGCCCGGTGCCGACAGATACGCAGTATTTT; cdr3_aa: CASSPVPTDTQYF